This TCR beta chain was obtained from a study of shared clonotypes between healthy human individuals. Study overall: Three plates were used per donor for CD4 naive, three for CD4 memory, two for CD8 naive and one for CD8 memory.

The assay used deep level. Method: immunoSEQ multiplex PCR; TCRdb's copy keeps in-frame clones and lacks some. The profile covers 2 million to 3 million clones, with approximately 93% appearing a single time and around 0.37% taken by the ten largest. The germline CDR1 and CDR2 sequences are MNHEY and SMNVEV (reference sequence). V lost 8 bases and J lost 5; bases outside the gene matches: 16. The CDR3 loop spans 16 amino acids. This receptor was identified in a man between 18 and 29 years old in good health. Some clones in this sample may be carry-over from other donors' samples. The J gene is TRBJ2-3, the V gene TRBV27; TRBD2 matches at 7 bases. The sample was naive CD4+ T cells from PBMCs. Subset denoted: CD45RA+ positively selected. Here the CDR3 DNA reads TGTGCCAGCGGGAGGGGTAGCGGGCTAGCACTAGATACGCAGTATTTT. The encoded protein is CASGRGSGLALDTQYF.